This T cell receptor (beta chain) was recorded in a study of beta chain features in type 1 diabetes. Study information: Healthy donors and patients had similar age, gender and cell yields. Study-wide results and caveats: In these data, an HLA type influence on TCRB rearrangement remained unresolved.

What was sequenced were expressed TCRB transcripts, since all of the isolated RNA had been reverse transcribed. Sequenced by immunoSEQ multiplex PCR; TCRdb stores in-frame clones only, minus some. Of around 170,000 clones in the sample, about 9.8% were seen once. The germline gives CDR1 MNHNY, CDR2 SVGAGI (reference sequence). V was trimmed by 6 bases and J by 0 bases, leaving 8 bases between them. The CDR3 extends over 14 amino acids. A note on this clone: Its target is not known. Other nucleotide sequences in the sample specify the same CDR3.

The receptor comes from a woman under 30 in good health. The chain uses TRBV6-6 and TRBJ1-4; D is uncertain. Sequenced input: central memory CD4+ T cells from blood. The DNA for the CDR3 is TGTGCCAGCAGGGGAGATGCAACTAATGAAAAACTGTTTTTT. Encoded protein: CASRGDATNEKLFF.